The rows below give T cell receptor beta chains drawn from one sample of a study of OX40 agonist ivuxolimab in advanced cancers. Data came from immunoSEQ multiplex PCR; TCRdb stores just in-frame clones and leaves some out. The sample has just over 45,000 clones, 85% to 95% seen once. The specimen comprised CD4+ or CD8+ T cells sorted from blood, sampled in a trial of the OX40 agonist ivuxolimab. Receptors originate from an adult with an advanced solid tumor such as melanoma, head and neck, liver or kidney cancer. Both conserved end residues are part of each CDR3. D genes are given only for firm matches. Clone size is not always given. Where it is, it says once, few, many or a class for expanded clones.

CDR3 protein,J gene,clone size,V gene,D gene
CASSTGQSNQPQHF,TRBJ1-5,-,TRBV5-6,-
CASSQDRVTGELFF,TRBJ2-2,-,TRBV14,-
CASSGHRAGYTF,TRBJ1-2,once,TRBV9,-
CATSKGGTEAFF,TRBJ1-1,once,TRBV15,-
CASSSGTLNEQFF,TRBJ2-1,-,TRBV7-9,-
CASSRGFSYNEQFF,TRBJ2-1,few,TRBV5-6,-
CASSLTETQYF,TRBJ2-5,-,TRBV7-6,-
CAWSTGLGDTEAFF,TRBJ1-1,few,TRBV30,-
CASSQEVTSGHEQFF,TRBJ2-1,-,TRBV4-3,TRBD2
CASSLLGGQGGTEAFF,TRBJ1-1,-,TRBV27,TRBD1
CASSQDRNEQYF,TRBJ2-7,-,TRBV4-3,-
CASSAVGSWSYEQYF,TRBJ2-7,-,TRBV7-9,-
CASSLDPGQGYEQYF,TRBJ2-7,-,TRBV7-2,TRBD1
CASSGLGARNEQYF,TRBJ2-7,few,TRBV2,-
CASSLGQGENIQYF,TRBJ2-4,-,TRBV7-9,TRBD1
CASSPHYSNQPQHF,TRBJ1-5,-,TRBV7-9,-
CASSESGGGWEQYF,TRBJ2-7,-,TRBV6-1,-
CATYSGISHNEQFF,TRBJ2-1,-,TRBV5-1,TRBD2
CAKIREEQFF,TRBJ2-1,-,TRBV10-1,-
CASSLAIDPGQGVNTQYF,TRBJ2-3,few,TRBV7-6,TRBD1
CASSPRGGQETQYF,TRBJ2-5,-,TRBV13,-
CASSPYPFEQYF,TRBJ2-7,-,TRBV7-2,-
CASSLAGQGNHEQYF,TRBJ2-7,-,TRBV7-9,-
CASRDLSSYEQYF,TRBJ2-7,-,TRBV2,-
CASSPGGGFPQPQHF,TRBJ1-5,-,TRBV27,-
CAWSVGTLYEQYF,TRBJ2-7,-,TRBV30,-
CASSSVTYYEQYF,TRBJ2-7,-,TRBV28,-
CASSSTDTQYF,TRBJ2-3,-,TRBV9,-
CASSFPGVPSSGRGQETQYF,TRBJ2-5,once,TRBV28,TRBD2
CASPRPIRTSGRTDTQYF,TRBJ2-3,-,TRBV6-9,TRBD2
CASSPPGERVYYNEQFF,TRBJ2-1,-,TRBV9,-
CASSRPGTGNHGYTF,TRBJ1-2,-,TRBV11-3,TRBD1
CASRTGGAYNEQFF,TRBJ2-1,-,TRBV19,TRBD1
CASSFSGRRDSNQPQHF,TRBJ1-5,few,TRBV7-3,-